Listed here are 21 T cell receptor beta chains from one sample, sequenced in a study of T cells in Graves' hyperthyroidism and ophthalmopathy. Authors of the study amplified TCR beta CDR3 regions from RNA transcripts. The HTBI primer set served for first-round RT-PCR of the TCR CDR3. In TCRdb, the multiplex PCR reads were re-called with MiXCR into one record per CDR3 protein. The sample lists some 550,000 distinct CDR3 sequences; more than 15% were seen once. Sequencing was performed on blood. These receptors all come from a woman between 40 and 55 years old with Graves' ophthalmopathy.

This clonotype was picked up many times. This chain connects TRBV4-1 to TRBJ1-1; D remains unclear. V lost 2 bases and J lost 6, with 19 bases in between. CDR3 size: 16 residues. The germline gives CDR1 MGHRA, CDR2 YSYEKL. This CDR3 is CASSQYTGRTSPEAFF. CDR3 DNA sequence: TGCGCCAGCAGCCAATATACCGGACGTACTTCGCCTGAAGCTTTCTTT.

V gene TRBV7-9 combines with J gene TRBJ1-1; the D is unclear. The CDR3 consists of 14 residues. In germline, CDR1 is SEHNR, CDR2 FQNEAQ (reference sequence). The V end lost 5 bases, the J end lost 6 bases, and 16 bases lay between the germline ends. CDR3: CASSQTSKFAEAFF. The CDR3 DNA sequence: TGTGCCAGCAGCCAAACTTCTAAATTCGCTGAAGCTTTCTTT.

This clonotype was seen ten or more times. The rearrangement uses TRBV12-3 or TRBV12-4 and TRBJ2-3; possibly TRBD2 for D (6 bases). CDR3 length: 13 amino acids. Trimming removed 9 bases from V and 0 bases from J, with 10 bases in between. CDR3 sequence reads: CASVAESTDTQYF. In nucleotides, the CDR3 is TGTGCCAGTGTAGCGGAAAGCACAGATACGCAGTATTTT.

The rearrangement links TRBV28 to TRBJ2-2, with a possible D match to TRBD2 (6 bases). V gave up 5 bases and J gave up 5 bases, with 15 bases separating them. CDR1 is MDHEN, CDR2 SYDVKM, per germline. The CDR3 spans 15 residues. CDR3 amino acids: CASSLSGSGTGELFF. The CDR3 DNA is TGTGCCAGCAGTCTAAGCGGGTCGGGGACCGGGGAGCTGTTTTTT.

This clonotype was seen only a few times. The chain combines TRBV30 with TRBJ2-1, with TRBD2 matching 12 bases. CDR3 length: 14 amino acids. V lost 8 bases to trimming and J lost 6 bases; unmatched junction nucleotides: 8. In germline, CDR1 is GTSNPN, CDR2 SVGIG (reference sequence). The CDR3: CAGAGTSGFNEQFF. Written as DNA, the CDR3 is TGTGCCGGGGCGGGGACTAGCGGGTTCAATGAGCAGTTCTTC.

V and J are TRBV6-1 and TRBJ2-5; D is unresolved. The V gene's germline CDR1 is MNHNS and CDR2 SASEGT. The CDR3 has 12 amino acids. With 0 bases removed from V and 6 bases from J, the gap between germline ends came to 5 bases. The CDR3 sequence is CASSEARQTQYF. CDR3 nucleotide sequence: TGTGCCAGCAGTGAAGCTCGGCAGACCCAGTACTTC.

A few counts support this clonotype. The chain uses TRBV20-1 and TRBJ2-3; TRBD2 matches at 7 bases. CDR1 and CDR2 from the germline V gene are DFQATT and SNEGSKA (reference sequence). This CDR3 region has 12 residues. V gave up 6 bases and J gave up 5 bases; unmatched junction bases: 5. In DNA form, the CDR3 reads TGCAGTGCCGAGCGGGAATTAGATACGCAGTATTTT. Translated: CSAERELDTQYF.

For the CDR3, the DNA is TGCAGTGCTATAGGTTCTTTGGGGAGTGAAGCTTTCTTT. This sequence encodes CSAIGSLGSEAFF. The V call is TRBV20-1, the J call TRBJ1-1, with unresolved D. Trimming shortened V by 4 bases and J by 7 bases, and 16 bases separated the two germline ends. CDR1 is DFQATT, CDR2 SNEGSKA, per germline (reference sequence). This CDR3 spans 13 amino acids.

J is TRBJ1-5 and V is TRBV12-5; D gene ambiguous. The CDR3 is 17 amino acids. Germline values: CDR1 LGHNT, CDR2 FRNRAP. V was clipped by 2 bases and J by 2 bases, with 16 bases between them. CDR3 sequence reads: CASGLSVSAGGNQPQHF. The CDR3 nucleotides read TGTGCTAGTGGTTTGTCCGTTTCCGCTGGGGGCAATCAGCCCCAGCATTTT.

Only a few counts were recorded for this clonotype. The chain recombines TRBV7-9 with TRBJ2-1; 9 positions agree with TRBD2. The length of the CDR3 is 19 residues. Germline lookup yields CDR1 SEHNR and CDR2 FQNEAQ (reference sequence). V gave up 3 bases and J gave up 0 bases; unmatched junction bases: 12. The DNA for the CDR3 is TGTGCCAGCAGCTTCCCATTGTCTAGCGGGATACGCTCCTACAATGAGCAGTTCTTC. It yields the protein CASSFPLSSGIRSYNEQFF. The variable domain in full, completed from reference TRBV7-9 and TRBJ2-1, reads DTGVSQNPRHKITKRGQNVTFRCDPISEHNRLYWYRQTLGQGPEFLTYFQNEAQLEKSRLLSDRFSAERPKGSFSTLEIQRTEQGDSAMYLCASSFPLSSGIRSYNEQFFGPGTRLTVL.

This clonotype has only a few counts. The V call is TRBV20-1, the J call TRBJ2-3; the match to TRBD1 covers 7 bases. V shed 6 bases, J shed 2 bases, and the junction held 5 bases outside the gene matches. The CDR3 is made up of 13 amino acids. Germline-derived CDR1 and CDR2 are DFQATT and SNEGSKA (reference sequence). Written as DNA, the CDR3 is TGCAGTGCCCACAGGGGAACCACAGATACGCAGTATTTT. Amino acids: CSAHRGTTDTQYF.

The table lists this clonotype with many counts. The rearrangement links TRBV11-2 to TRBJ2-3; unclear D gene. The germline CDR1 and CDR2 sequences are SGHAT and FQNNGV. V lost 0 bases and J lost 3, with 7 bases in between. The CDR3 has 14 residues. The CDR3 nucleotides are TGTGCCAGCAGCTTAGATTGGGAAACAGATACGCAGTATTTT. Its translation: CASSLDWETDTQYF.

The chain uses TRBV7-9 and TRBJ1-2; D is unclear. This CDR3 comprises 14 residues. Germline V gene sequence: CDR1 SEHNR, CDR2 FQNEAQ (reference sequence). Trimming removed 5 bases at V and 4 bases at J, with 14 bases between. CDR3: CASSQGLILYGYTF. DNA of the CDR3: TGTGCCAGCAGCCAAGGACTGATTCTCTATGGCTACACCTTC.

The rearrangement links TRBV7-9 to TRBJ2-1; 8 bases line up with TRBD1. The CDR3 has 16 amino acids. Germline V gene sequence: CDR1 SEHNR, CDR2 FQNEAQ (reference sequence). The trim removed 5 bases at V and 10 bases at J, leaving 16 bases unmatched. The CDR3 spells CASSLSTGQGLIEQFF. CDR3 in DNA: TGTGCCAGCAGCCTTAGTACCGGACAGGGCCTTATCGAGCAGTTCTTC. Complete variable domain (other parts from reference TRBV7-9 and TRBJ2-1): DTGVSQNPRHKITKRGQNVTFRCDPISEHNRLYWYRQTLGQGPEFLTYFQNEAQLEKSRLLSDRFSAERPKGSFSTLEIQRTEQGDSAMYLCASSLSTGQGLIEQFFGPGTRLTVL.

This clonotype has more than one count but fewer than ten. This chain uses TRBV20-1 with TRBJ1-2; D possibly corresponds to TRBD1 (5 bases). V was trimmed by 8 bases and J by 8 bases, leaving 18 bases between them. The V gene's germline CDR1 is DFQATT and CDR2 SNEGSKA (reference sequence). This CDR3 spans 12 amino acids. This CDR3 is CSSNPGARGYTF. The CDR3 bases are TGCAGTTCCAATCCCGGGGCGAGGGGCTACACCTTC.

The table lists this clonotype with many counts. The V call is TRBV5-1, the J call TRBJ1-2; weak D call: TRBD1 (5 bases). V was shortened by 4 bases and J by 5 bases, with 12 bases between the two germline ends. The CDR3 contains 13 residues. Germline CDR1 and CDR2: SGHRS and YFSETQ. The CDR3 sequence: CASSPGAVYGYTF. CDR3 nucleotides: TGCGCCAGCAGCCCCGGGGCGGTATATGGCTACACCTTC.

This clonotype was seen many times. This rearrangement joins TRBV28 to TRBJ2-1; 10 bases align to TRBD2. The V gene end was trimmed by 6 bases and the J gene end by 5 bases; junction bases not matched to a gene: 7. The CDR3 consists of 15 residues. Germline V CDR1 and CDR2: MDHEN, SYDVKM. The CDR3 is CASRLAGNLNNEQFF. The CDR3 DNA sequence: TGTGCCAGCAGACTAGCGGGAAATCTAAACAATGAGCAGTTCTTC. Full variable domain (remainder filled in from reference TRBV28 and TRBJ2-1): DVKVTQSSRYLVKRTGEKVFLECVQDMDHENMFWYRQDPGLGLRLIYFSYDVKMKEKGDIPEGYSVSREKKERFSLILESASTNQTSMYLCASRLAGNLNNEQFFGPGTRLTVL.

The rearrangement joins TRBV10-2 to TRBJ1-6; tentative D call: TRBD1 (5 bases). The germline V and J ends were trimmed by 4 bases and 9 bases, with 13 bases remaining between them. CDR1 WSHSY and CDR2 SAAADI come from the germline V gene. The CDR3 is 14 amino acids. This CDR3 is CASSGGVEGSPLHF. The CDR3 region has the DNA TGCGCCAGCAGTGGGGGGGTGGAGGGTTCACCCCTCCACTTT.

This rearrangement joins TRBV5-1 to TRBJ2-3; D gene ambiguous. In germline, CDR1 is SGHRS, CDR2 YFSETQ. The V gene lost 1 base and the J gene lost 0 bases, with 15 bases spanning the gap. There are 17 residues in the CDR3. This CDR3 is CASSLLVLVTSTDTQYF. The CDR3 nucleotides are TGCGCCAGCAGCTTGTTAGTCTTGGTTACTAGCACAGATACGCAGTATTTT.

V is TRBV6-1 and J is TRBJ2-2, with no clear D. Germline V gives CDR1 MNHNS, CDR2 SASEGT. The CDR3 spans 12 residues. V dropped 1 base and J dropped 12 bases, with 9 bases sitting between them. The CDR3 region has the DNA TGTGCCAGCAGTGAAGAGCCCGAACAGCTGTTTTTT. This codes for CASSEEPEQLFF.

The V gene is TRBV7-9, the J gene TRBJ2-5; 7 bases agree with TRBD1. Germline V gene data show CDR1 as SEHNR and CDR2 as FQNEAQ (reference sequence). The CDR3 consists of 17 residues. The junction had 17 bases not matched to a gene; V was cut back by 5 bases and J by 5 bases. As DNA, the CDR3 is TGTGCCAGCAGCCCGGCGAACGACAGGGCGGTCTATGAGACCCAGTACTTC. Amino acids: CASSPANDRAVYETQYF.